Listed below are T cell receptor beta chains from one sample, sequenced in a study of T-cell reconstitution after alpha-beta-depleted transplantation in children. Using its own MiXCR run on the PCR reads, TCRdb lists one record per CDR3 protein. The table lists some 100,000 distinct CDR3 sequences, around a sixth of them singletons, with around 20% in the top ten. Source: PBMCs, mostly from graft donor cells, taken 180 days after TCRalphabeta/CD19-depleted stem cell transplant. These receptor sequences come from a male patient between 2 and 10 years old who had a stem cell transplant for acute lymphoblastic leukemia, so the T cells may come from the graft donor. Both conserved end residues are part of each CDR3. The order of the fields is CDR3 protein, CDR3 DNA, V gene, D gene, clone size, J gene. The D gene is left open where the match is weak. Size is stated for part of the rows, as once, few or many counts, or as a class when the clone is expanded.

cdr3_aa: CASSFAGTGSVYGYTF
cdr3_nt: TGTGCCAGCAGCTTTGCCGGGACAGGGTCGGTCTATGGCTACACCTTC
v_call: TRBV7-9
d_call: TRBD1
clone_size: many
j_call: TRBJ1-2

cdr3_aa: CATSGWAGSYEQYF
cdr3_nt: TGTGCCACCAGTGGGTGGGCAGGCTCCTACGAGCAGTACTTC
v_call: TRBV24-1
d_call: .
clone_size: many
j_call: TRBJ2-7

cdr3_aa: CSVDSTGGFSQTQYF
cdr3_nt: TGCAGCGTTGATTCGACAGGGGGCTTTTCTCAGACCCAGTACTTC
v_call: TRBV29-1
d_call: TRBD1
clone_size: .
j_call: TRBJ2-5

cdr3_aa: CASSKGPGETQYF
cdr3_nt: TGCGCCAGCAGCAAAGGACCGGGAGAGACCCAGTACTTC
v_call: TRBV5-1
d_call: .
clone_size: .
j_call: TRBJ2-5

cdr3_aa: CASSLVGQGVGTDTQYF
cdr3_nt: TGCGCCAGCAGCTTGGTGGGGCAGGGGGTCGGCACAGATACGCAGTATTTT
v_call: TRBV5-1
d_call: TRBD1
clone_size: .
j_call: TRBJ2-3

cdr3_aa: CATSEGYEQYF
cdr3_nt: TGTGCCACCAGTGAAGGGTACGAGCAGTACTTC
v_call: TRBV25-1
d_call: .
clone_size: .
j_call: TRBJ2-7

cdr3_aa: CASSPGLMYGYTF
cdr3_nt: TGTGCCAGCAGCCCCGGACTGATGTATGGCTACACCTTC
v_call: TRBV11-2
d_call: .
clone_size: .
j_call: TRBJ1-2

cdr3_aa: CASRGADTQYF
cdr3_nt: TGTGCCAGCAGGGGAGCAGATACGCAGTATTTT
v_call: TRBV27
d_call: .
clone_size: .
j_call: TRBJ2-3

cdr3_aa: CASSLGRTGEQPQHF
cdr3_nt: TGTGCCAGCAGTTTAGGGAGGACAGGGGAACAGCCCCAGCATTTT
v_call: TRBV12-3/TRBV12-4
d_call: TRBD1
clone_size: .
j_call: TRBJ1-5

cdr3_aa: CASSSIPGQGVLHSGYTF
cdr3_nt: TGCGCCAGCAGCTCAATTCCGGGACAGGGGGTTCTTCACTCTGGCTACACCTTC
v_call: TRBV5-1
d_call: TRBD1
clone_size: .
j_call: TRBJ1-2

cdr3_aa: CASSPRGGTSTDTQYF
cdr3_nt: TGTGCCAGCAGCCCCCGAGGGGGGACTAGCACAGATACGCAGTATTTT
v_call: TRBV9
d_call: .
clone_size: few
j_call: TRBJ2-3

cdr3_aa: CASSLDRRSYTGELFF
cdr3_nt: TGCGCCAGCAGCTTGGACAGGCGATCGTACACCGGGGAGCTGTTTTTT
v_call: TRBV5-1
d_call: .
clone_size: .
j_call: TRBJ2-2

cdr3_aa: CASSSWTDQETQYF
cdr3_nt: TGTGCCAGCAGCTCATGGACAGACCAAGAGACCCAGTACTTC
v_call: TRBV7-9
d_call: .
clone_size: many
j_call: TRBJ2-5

cdr3_aa: CASSLRSVNIQYF
cdr3_nt: TGCGCCAGCAGCTTGAGGTCCGTAAACATTCAGTACTTC
v_call: TRBV5-1
d_call: .
clone_size: few
j_call: TRBJ2-4

cdr3_aa: CASSLSPLGNYEQYF
cdr3_nt: TGTGCCAGCAGCTTAAGTCCTCTAGGTAACTACGAGCAGTACTTC
v_call: TRBV7-6
d_call: .
clone_size: few
j_call: TRBJ2-7

cdr3_aa: CASSLGGFRQFF
cdr3_nt: TGTGCCAGCAGCTTAGGAGGTTTTAGGCAGTTCTTC
v_call: TRBV11-2
d_call: .
clone_size: .
j_call: TRBJ2-1

cdr3_aa: CATKTSETLSTRDYATGELFF
cdr3_nt: TGTGCCACGAAAACCTCCGAAACCCTCTCGACAAGGGACTATGCTACCGGGGAGCTGTTTTTT
v_call: TRBV6-1
d_call: TRBD2
clone_size: .
j_call: TRBJ2-2

cdr3_aa: CSASVGSYEQYF
cdr3_nt: TGCAGTGCTAGCGTGGGAAGCTACGAGCAGTACTTC
v_call: TRBV20-1
d_call: .
clone_size: many
j_call: TRBJ2-7

cdr3_aa: CASRPTASYEQYF
cdr3_nt: TGCGCCAGCAGACCCACGGCTTCCTACGAGCAGTACTTC
v_call: TRBV5-1
d_call: .
clone_size: few
j_call: TRBJ2-7

cdr3_aa: CAISPSRDRGYGELFF
cdr3_nt: TGTGCCATCAGTCCATCACGGGACAGGGGGTACGGGGAGCTGTTTTTT
v_call: TRBV10-3
d_call: TRBD1
clone_size: .
j_call: TRBJ2-2

cdr3_aa: CSALRTVGGYTF
cdr3_nt: TGCAGTGCTCTGAGGACAGTCGGTGGCTACACCTTC
v_call: TRBV20-1
d_call: .
clone_size: .
j_call: TRBJ1-2

cdr3_aa: CASSLQDYGYTF
cdr3_nt: TGTGCCAGCAGTTTACAGGACTATGGCTACACCTTC
v_call: TRBV28
d_call: .
clone_size: many
j_call: TRBJ1-2

cdr3_aa: CASSPRSVEQYF
cdr3_nt: TGTGCCAGCAGCCCAAGGTCTGTGGAGCAGTACTTC
v_call: TRBV13
d_call: .
clone_size: .
j_call: TRBJ2-7

cdr3_aa: CASSPFQGQGGNEQYF
cdr3_nt: TGCGCCAGCAGCCCCTTCCAGGGACAGGGGGGGAACGAGCAGTACTTC
v_call: TRBV5-1
d_call: TRBD1
clone_size: few
j_call: TRBJ2-7

cdr3_aa: CASSLVKGTVYGYTF
cdr3_nt: TGTGCCAGCAGTTTAGTAAAAGGGACAGTCTATGGCTACACCTTC
v_call: TRBV12-3/TRBV12-4
d_call: TRBD1
clone_size: few
j_call: TRBJ1-2

cdr3_aa: CASSFPPVPNSGDQPQHF
cdr3_nt: TGTGCCAGCAGTTTCCCCCCGGTCCCAAACTCGGGGGATCAGCCCCAGCATTTT
v_call: TRBV6-2/TRBV6-3
d_call: .
clone_size: few
j_call: TRBJ1-5

cdr3_aa: CASSSSPRDSNTEAFF
cdr3_nt: TGTGCCAGCAGTTCCAGCCCCAGGGATTCGAACACTGAAGCTTTCTTT
v_call: TRBV6-2/TRBV6-3
d_call: .
clone_size: few
j_call: TRBJ1-1

cdr3_aa: CASSPAAGGRNYGYTF
cdr3_nt: TGCGCCAGCAGCCCCGCAGCAGGGGGCCGGAACTATGGCTACACCTTC
v_call: TRBV5-1
d_call: TRBD1
clone_size: .
j_call: TRBJ1-2

cdr3_aa: CASSLRWDRVKEKLFF
cdr3_nt: TGTGCCAGCAGTCTCCGGTGGGACAGGGTAAAAGAAAAACTGTTTTTT
v_call: TRBV12-3/TRBV12-4
d_call: TRBD1
clone_size: few
j_call: TRBJ1-4

cdr3_aa: CASSYSMTQGWMNTEAFF
cdr3_nt: TGTGCCAGCAGTTACTCGATGACACAGGGCTGGATGAACACTGAAGCTTTCTTT
v_call: TRBV6-2/TRBV6-3
d_call: .
clone_size: few
j_call: TRBJ1-1

cdr3_aa: CASSLAASEAFF
cdr3_nt: TGCGCCAGCAGCTTGGCTGCGTCTGAAGCTTTCTTT
v_call: TRBV5-1
d_call: .
clone_size: many
j_call: TRBJ1-1

cdr3_aa: CASSPGTGKAYEQYF
cdr3_nt: TGTGCCAGCAGCCCCGGGACAGGGAAGGCCTACGAGCAGTACTTC
v_call: TRBV7-9
d_call: TRBD1
clone_size: many
j_call: TRBJ2-7